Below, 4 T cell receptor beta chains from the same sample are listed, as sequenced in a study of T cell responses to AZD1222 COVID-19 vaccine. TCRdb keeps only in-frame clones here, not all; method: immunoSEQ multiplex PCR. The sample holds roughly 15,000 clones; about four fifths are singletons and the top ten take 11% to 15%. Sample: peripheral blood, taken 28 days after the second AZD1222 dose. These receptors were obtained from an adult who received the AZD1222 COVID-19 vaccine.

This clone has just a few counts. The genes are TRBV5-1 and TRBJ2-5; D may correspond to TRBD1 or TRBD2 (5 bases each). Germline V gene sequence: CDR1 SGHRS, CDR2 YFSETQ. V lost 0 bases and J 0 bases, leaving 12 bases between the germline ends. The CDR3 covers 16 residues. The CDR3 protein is CASSLAEGPYQETQYF. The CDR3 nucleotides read TGCGCCAGCAGCTTGGCCGAGGGGCCGTACCAAGAGACCCAGTACTTC.

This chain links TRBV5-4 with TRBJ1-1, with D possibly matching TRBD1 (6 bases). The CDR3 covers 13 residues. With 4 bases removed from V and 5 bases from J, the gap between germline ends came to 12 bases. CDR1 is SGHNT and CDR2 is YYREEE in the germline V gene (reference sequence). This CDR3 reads CASSLRGGTEAFF. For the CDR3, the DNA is TGTGCCAGCAGCCTACGAGGGGGGACTGAAGCTTTCTTT.

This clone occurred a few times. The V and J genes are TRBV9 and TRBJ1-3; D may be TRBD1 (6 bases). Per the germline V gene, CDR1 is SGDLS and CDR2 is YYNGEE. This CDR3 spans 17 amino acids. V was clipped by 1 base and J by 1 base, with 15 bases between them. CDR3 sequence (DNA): TGTGCCAGCAGCGTAACCTGGGGACAACGATCTGGAAACACCATATATTTT. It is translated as CASSVTWGQRSGNTIYF.

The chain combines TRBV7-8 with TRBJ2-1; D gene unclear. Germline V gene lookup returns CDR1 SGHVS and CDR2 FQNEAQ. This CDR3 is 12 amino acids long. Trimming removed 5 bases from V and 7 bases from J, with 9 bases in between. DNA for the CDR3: TGTGCCAGCAGCCCCGACTCTAATGAGCAGTTCTTC. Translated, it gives CASSPDSNEQFF.